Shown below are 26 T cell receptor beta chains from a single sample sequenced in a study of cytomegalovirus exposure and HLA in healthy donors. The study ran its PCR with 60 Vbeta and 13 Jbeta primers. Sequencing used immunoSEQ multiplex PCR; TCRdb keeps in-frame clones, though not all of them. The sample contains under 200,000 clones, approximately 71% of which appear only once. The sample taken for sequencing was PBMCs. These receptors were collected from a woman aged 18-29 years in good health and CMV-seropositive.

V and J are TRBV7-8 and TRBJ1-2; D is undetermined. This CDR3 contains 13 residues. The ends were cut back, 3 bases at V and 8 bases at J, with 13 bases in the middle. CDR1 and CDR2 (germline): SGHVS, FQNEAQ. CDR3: CASSFGSAQGYTF. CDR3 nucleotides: TGTGCCAGCAGCTTTGGCTCCGCCCAAGGCTACACCTTC.

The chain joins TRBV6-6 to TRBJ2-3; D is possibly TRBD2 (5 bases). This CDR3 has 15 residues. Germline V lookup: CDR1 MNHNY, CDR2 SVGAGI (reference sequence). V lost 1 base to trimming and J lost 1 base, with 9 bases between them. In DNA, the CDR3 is TGTGCCAGCAGTTACTGGCGGCGGGGCACAGATACGCAGTATTTT. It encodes CASSYWRRGTDTQYF.

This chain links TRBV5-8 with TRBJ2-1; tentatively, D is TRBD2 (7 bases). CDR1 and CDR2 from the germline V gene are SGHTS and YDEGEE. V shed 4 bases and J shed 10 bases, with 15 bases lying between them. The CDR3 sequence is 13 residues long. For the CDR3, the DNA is TGTGCCAGCAGCCCTGGGGCGGGGGCCGAGCAGTTCTTC. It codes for CASSPGAGAEQFF.

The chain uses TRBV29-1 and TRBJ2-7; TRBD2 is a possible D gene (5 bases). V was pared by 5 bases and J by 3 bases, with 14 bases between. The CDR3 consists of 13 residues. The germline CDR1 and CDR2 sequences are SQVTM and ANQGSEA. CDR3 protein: CSVTAGSYYEQYF. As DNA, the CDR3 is TGCAGCGTTACCGCGGGCTCATACTACGAGCAGTACTTC.

CDR3 region: CASSRGSGGAYEQYF. CDR3 nucleotides: TGCGCCAGCAGCCGCGGCAGCGGGGGGGCATACGAGCAGTACTTC. V usage is TRBV4-1 and J usage is TRBJ2-7; TRBD2 matches 10 bases. J gave up 4 bases and V 4 bases, and 7 bases lay outside the gene matches. The CDR3 sequence is 15 residues long. CDR1 and CDR2 (germline): MGHRA, YSYEKL.

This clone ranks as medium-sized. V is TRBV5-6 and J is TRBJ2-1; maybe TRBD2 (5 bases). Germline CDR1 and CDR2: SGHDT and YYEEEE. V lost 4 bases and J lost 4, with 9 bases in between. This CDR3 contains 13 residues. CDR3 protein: CASSPTTYNEQFF. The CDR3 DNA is TGTGCCAGCAGCCCGACTACATACAATGAGCAGTTCTTC.

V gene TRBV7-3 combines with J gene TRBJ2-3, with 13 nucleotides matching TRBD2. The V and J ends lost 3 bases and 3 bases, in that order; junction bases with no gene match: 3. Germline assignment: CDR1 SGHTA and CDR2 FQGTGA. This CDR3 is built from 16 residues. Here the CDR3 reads CASSLGLAGSTDTQYF. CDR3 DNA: TGTGCCAGCAGCTTGGGACTAGCGGGGAGTACAGATACGCAGTATTTT.

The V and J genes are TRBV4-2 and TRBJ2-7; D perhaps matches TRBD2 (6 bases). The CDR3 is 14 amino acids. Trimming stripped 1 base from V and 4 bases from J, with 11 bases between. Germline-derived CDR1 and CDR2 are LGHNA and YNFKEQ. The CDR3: CASSQGRGQYEQYF. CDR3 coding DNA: TGTGCCAGCAGCCAAGGGCGGGGCCAGTACGAGCAGTACTTC.

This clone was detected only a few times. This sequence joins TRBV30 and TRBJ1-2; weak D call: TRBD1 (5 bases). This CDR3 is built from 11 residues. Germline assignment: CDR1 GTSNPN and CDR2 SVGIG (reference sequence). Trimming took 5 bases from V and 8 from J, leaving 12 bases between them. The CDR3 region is CAWRQGGGYTF. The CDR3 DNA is TGTGCCTGGCGTCAGGGTGGCGGCTACACCTTC.

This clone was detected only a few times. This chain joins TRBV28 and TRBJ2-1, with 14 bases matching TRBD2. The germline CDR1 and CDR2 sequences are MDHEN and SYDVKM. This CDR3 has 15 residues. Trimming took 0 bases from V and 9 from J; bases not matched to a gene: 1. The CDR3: CASSLWTSGGAEQFF. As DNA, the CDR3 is TGTGCCAGCAGTTTATGGACTAGCGGGGGGGCTGAGCAGTTCTTC.

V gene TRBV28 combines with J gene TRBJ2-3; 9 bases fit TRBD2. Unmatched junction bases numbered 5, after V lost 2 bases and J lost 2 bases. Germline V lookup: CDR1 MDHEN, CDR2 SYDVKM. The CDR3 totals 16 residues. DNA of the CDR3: TGTGCCAGCAGTTTAAGTGCTAGCGGGGTCACAGATACGCAGTATTTT. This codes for CASSLSASGVTDTQYF.

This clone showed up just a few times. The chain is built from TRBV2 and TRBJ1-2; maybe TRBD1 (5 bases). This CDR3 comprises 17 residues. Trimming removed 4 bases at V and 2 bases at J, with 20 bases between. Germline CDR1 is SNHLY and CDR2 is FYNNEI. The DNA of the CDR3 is TGTGCCAGCAGTGGCAAGATTCTAGGGGCAGGGAACTATGGCTACACCTTC. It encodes CASSGKILGAGNYGYTF.

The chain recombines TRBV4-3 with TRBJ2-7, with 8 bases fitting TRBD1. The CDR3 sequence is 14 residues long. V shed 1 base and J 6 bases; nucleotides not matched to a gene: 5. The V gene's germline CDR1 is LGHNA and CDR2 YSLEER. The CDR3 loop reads CASSQGTGTSEQYF. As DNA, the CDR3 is TGCGCCAGCAGCCAAGGGACAGGGACATCCGAGCAGTACTTC.

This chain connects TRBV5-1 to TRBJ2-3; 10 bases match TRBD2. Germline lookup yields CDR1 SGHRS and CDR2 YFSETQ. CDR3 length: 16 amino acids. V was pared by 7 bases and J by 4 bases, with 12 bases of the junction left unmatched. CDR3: CASRLNPSGGADTQYF. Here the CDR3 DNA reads TGCGCCAGCCGCCTTAACCCTAGCGGGGGAGCAGATACGCAGTATTTT.

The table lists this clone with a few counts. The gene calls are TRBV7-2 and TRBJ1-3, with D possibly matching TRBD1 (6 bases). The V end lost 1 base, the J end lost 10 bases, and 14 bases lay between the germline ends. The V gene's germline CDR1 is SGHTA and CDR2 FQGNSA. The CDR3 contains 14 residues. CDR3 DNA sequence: TGTGCCAGCAGCTTAGGGTCCCAAAGGGGGACCATATATTTT. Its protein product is CASSLGSQRGTIYF. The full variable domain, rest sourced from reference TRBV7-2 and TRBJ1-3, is GAGVSQSPSNKVTEKGKDVELRCDPISGHTALYWYRQSLGQGLEFLIYFQGNSAPDKSGLPSDRFSAERTGGSVSTLTIQRTQQEDSAVYLCASSLGSQRGTIYFGEGSWLTVV.

The CDR3 here is CASSSQTGAGQPQHF. The CDR3 nucleotides read TGTGCCAGCAGCTCCCAGACCGGAGCTGGTCAGCCCCAGCATTTT. The rearrangement uses TRBV5-6 and TRBJ1-5, with D hard to call. The V gene's germline CDR1 is SGHDT and CDR2 YYEEEE. This CDR3 is built from 15 residues. V was clipped by 3 bases and J by 6 bases, with 16 bases between them.

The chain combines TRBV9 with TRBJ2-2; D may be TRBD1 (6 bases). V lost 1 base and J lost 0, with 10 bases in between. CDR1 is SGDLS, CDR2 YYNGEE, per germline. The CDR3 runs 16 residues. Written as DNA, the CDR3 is TGTGCCAGCAGCGTATCGGACAGATCGAACACCGGGGAGCTGTTTTTT. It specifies CASSVSDRSNTGELFF. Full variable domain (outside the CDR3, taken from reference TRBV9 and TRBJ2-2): DSGVTQTPKHLITATGQRVTLRCSPRSGDLSVYWYQQSLDQGLQFLIQYYNGEERAKGNILERFSAQQFPDLHSELNLSSLELGDSALYFCASSVSDRSNTGELFFGEGSRLTVL.

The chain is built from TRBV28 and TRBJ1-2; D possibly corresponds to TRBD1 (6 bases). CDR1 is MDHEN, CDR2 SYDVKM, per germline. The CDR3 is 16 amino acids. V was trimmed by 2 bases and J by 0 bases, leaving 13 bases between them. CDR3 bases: TGTGCCAGCAGTTTAATCGAGACAGGAGCTAACTATGGCTACACCTTC. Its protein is CASSLIETGANYGYTF.

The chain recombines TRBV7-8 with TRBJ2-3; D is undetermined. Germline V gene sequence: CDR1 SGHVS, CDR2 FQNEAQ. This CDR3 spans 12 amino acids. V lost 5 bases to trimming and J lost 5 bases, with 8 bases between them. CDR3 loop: CASSVTIDTQYF. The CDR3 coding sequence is TGTGCCAGCAGCGTCACTATAGATACGCAGTATTTT. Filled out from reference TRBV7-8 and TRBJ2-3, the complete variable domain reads GAGVSQSPRYKVAKRGQDVALRCDPISGHVSLFWYQQALGQGPEFLTYFQNEAQLDKSGLPSDRFFAERPEGSVSTLKIQRTQQEDSAVYLCASSVTIDTQYFGPGTRLTVL.

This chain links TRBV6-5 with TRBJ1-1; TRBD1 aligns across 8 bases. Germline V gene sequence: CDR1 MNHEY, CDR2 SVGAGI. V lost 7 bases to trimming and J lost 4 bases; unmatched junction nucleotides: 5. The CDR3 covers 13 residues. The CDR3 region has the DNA TGTGCCAGCATACCGGGACAGGCCACTGAAGCTTTCTTT. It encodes CASIPGQATEAFF.

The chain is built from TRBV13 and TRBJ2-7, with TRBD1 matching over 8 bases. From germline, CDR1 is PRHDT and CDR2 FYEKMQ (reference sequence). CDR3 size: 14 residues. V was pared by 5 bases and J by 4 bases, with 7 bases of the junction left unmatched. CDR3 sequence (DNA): TGTGCCAGCAGCCCAGGGACAGGAGGATACGAGCAGTACTTC. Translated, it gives CASSPGTGGYEQYF.

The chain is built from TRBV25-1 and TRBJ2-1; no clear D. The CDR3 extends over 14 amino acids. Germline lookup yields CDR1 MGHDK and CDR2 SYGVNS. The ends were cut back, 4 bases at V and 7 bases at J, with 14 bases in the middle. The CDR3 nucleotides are TGTGCCAGCAGTGGCATAAAGATCGGGAATGAGCAGTTCTTC. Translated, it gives CASSGIKIGNEQFF.

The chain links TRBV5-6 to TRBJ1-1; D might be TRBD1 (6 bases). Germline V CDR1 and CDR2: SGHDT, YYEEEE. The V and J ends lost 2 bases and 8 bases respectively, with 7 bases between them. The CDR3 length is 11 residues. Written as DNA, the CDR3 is TGTGCCAGCAGCTTCGGACAGGAAGCTTTCTTT. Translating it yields CASSFGQEAFF.

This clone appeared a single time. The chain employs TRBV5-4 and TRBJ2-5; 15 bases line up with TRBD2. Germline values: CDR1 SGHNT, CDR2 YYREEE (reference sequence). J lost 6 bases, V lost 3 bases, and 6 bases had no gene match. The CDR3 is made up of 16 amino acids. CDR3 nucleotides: TGTGCCAGCAGCTCCTCCGGGACTAGCGGGGGGAAGACCCAGTACTTC. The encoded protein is CASSSSGTSGGKTQYF.

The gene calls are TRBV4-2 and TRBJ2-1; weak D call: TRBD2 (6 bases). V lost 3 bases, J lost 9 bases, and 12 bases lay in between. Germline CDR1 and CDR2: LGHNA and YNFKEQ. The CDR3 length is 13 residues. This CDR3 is CASSQPMGGEQFF. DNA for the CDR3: TGTGCCAGCAGCCAGCCTATGGGGGGTGAGCAGTTCTTC.

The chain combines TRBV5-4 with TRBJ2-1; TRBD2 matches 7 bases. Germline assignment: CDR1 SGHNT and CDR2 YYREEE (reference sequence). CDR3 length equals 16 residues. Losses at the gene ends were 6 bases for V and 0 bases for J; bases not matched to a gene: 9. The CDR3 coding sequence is TGTGCCAGCACCGGGCGGGGGTCCAGCTCCTACAATGAGCAGTTCTTC. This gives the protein CASTGRGSSSYNEQFF.